The rows below give T cell receptor beta chains drawn from one sample of a study of response to subunit inactivated influenza vaccine. TCRdb analysed the RT-PCR reads with MiXCR anew, one entry per CDR3 protein. This repertoire shows approximately 530,000 distinct CDR3 sequences, less than 8% found once; its top ten account for around 13%. Here the sequenced sample was PBMCs from blood, taken around 25 months after vaccination. These receptors came from a man aged 50 to 69 who received an inactivated influenza vaccine. Each CDR3 is given without its conserved first and last residue. Not every row has a clone size; where given, it reads once, few, many or a size class.

J: TRBJ1-1; size: few; V: TRBV20-1; CDR3: SARVRGHLNTEAF
J: TRBJ2-1; size: -; V: TRBV19; CDR3: ASRDRGLDNEQF
J: TRBJ1-4; size: -; V: TRBV25-1; CDR3: ASSDLGQGREKLF
J: TRBJ2-1; size: few; V: TRBV11-1; CDR3: ASSSGLAGEGGYNEQF
J: TRBJ2-5; size: -; V: TRBV12-3/TRBV12-4; CDR3: ASQPGRIDQETQY
J: TRBJ2-2; size: -; V: TRBV5-5; CDR3: ASETDRVTGELF
J: TRBJ2-3; size: -; V: TRBV5-4; CDR3: ASSSHHSTDTQY
J: TRBJ2-1; size: few; V: TRBV6-2/TRBV6-3; CDR3: ASKRPYSSYNEQF
J: TRBJ2-1; size: -; V: TRBV5-1; CDR3: ARLASVVNEQF
J: TRBJ1-2; size: many; V: TRBV15; CDR3: ATSRDGQVYGYT
J: TRBJ2-7; size: -; V: TRBV7-8; CDR3: ASSFRTSGESYEQY
J: TRBJ2-5; size: many; V: TRBV4-1; CDR3: ASSQGMGGRETQY